These 30 T cell receptor beta chains came from one sample sequenced in a study of T cells of healthy individuals. TCRdb processed the 5' RACE reads anew with MiXCR; each CDR3 protein has one entry. This table holds 40,000 to 60,000 distinct CDR3 sequences, about 15% found once. The receptors were sampled from a human donor in good health.

This clonotype was seen many times. The chain employs TRBV29-1 and TRBJ1-1; D is possibly TRBD1 (6 bases). The CDR3 extends over 14 amino acids. The V end lost 3 bases, the J end lost 4 bases, and 15 bases lay between the germline ends. The V gene's germline CDR1 is SQVTM and CDR2 ANQGSEA. In nucleotides, the CDR3 is TGCAGCGTTGAGGGGCTGGGAGGGGGCACTGAAGCTTTCTTT. Its translation: CSVEGLGGGTEAFF.

The CDR3 protein is CASSSGGGLGEKLFF. In DNA, the CDR3 is TGTGCCAGCAGCTCAGGGGGTGGGCTAGGTGAAAAACTGTTTTTT. This chain connects TRBV7-2 to TRBJ1-4; 7 nucleotides line up with TRBD1. Germline loops: CDR1 SGHTA, CDR2 FQGNSA. CDR3 length: 15 residues. V lost 4 bases and J lost 7; bases outside the gene matches: 9.

This clonotype has a handful of counts. The chain employs TRBV20-1 and TRBJ2-1; 11 bases align to TRBD1. The length of the CDR3 is 16 residues. CDR1 and CDR2 from the germline V gene are DFQATT and SNEGSKA (reference sequence). After removal of 2 bases from V and 2 bases from J, the junction contained 5 bases not matched to a gene. CDR3 sequence reads: CSARSGTGGAYNEQFF. The CDR3 nucleotides read TGCAGTGCTAGATCCGGGACAGGGGGGGCCTACAATGAGCAGTTCTTC.

There are many counts of this clonotype. The chain has TRBV2 and TRBJ2-3, with no clear D. The CDR3 covers 12 residues. The germline CDR1 and CDR2 sequences are SNHLY and FYNNEI. V was shortened by 4 bases and J by 4 bases, with 6 bases between the two germline ends. Written as DNA, the CDR3 is TGTGCCAGCAGTGTAGGAGCAGATACGCAGTATTTT. Translated, it gives CASSVGADTQYF. The variable domain in full, with the rest retrieved from reference TRBV2 and TRBJ2-3, is EPEVTQTPSHQVTQMGQEVILRCVPISNHLYFYWYRQILGQKVEFLVSFYNNEISEKSEIFDDQFSVERPDGSNFTLKIRSTKLEDSAMYFCASSVGADTQYFGPGTRLTVL.

This clonotype was observed at least ten times. V gene TRBV6-2 or TRBV6-3 combines with J gene TRBJ1-2; weak D call: TRBD1 (6 bases). The CDR3 spans 20 residues. Germline CDR1 MNHEY, CDR2 SVGEGT. Trimming removed 6 bases at V and 0 bases at J, with 29 bases between. CDR3: CASSYGVIQGRRISNYGYTF. DNA of the CDR3: TGTGCCAGCAGCTATGGAGTTATTCAGGGGCGCCGTATTTCTAACTATGGCTACACCTTC.

This clonotype was seen many times. The V and J genes are TRBV6-1 and TRBJ2-4; D assignment may be TRBD1 or TRBD2 (6 bases each). The germline gives CDR1 MNHNS, CDR2 SASEGT. This CDR3 contains 15 residues. V gave up 4 bases and J gave up 0 bases, with 10 bases separating them. The CDR3 nucleotides are TGTGCCAGCAGTGGAGGGGGACTAGCCAAAAACATTCAGTACTTC. It yields the protein CASSGGGLAKNIQYF.

This clonotype has more than one count but fewer than ten. This rearrangement joins TRBV4-3 to TRBJ2-1, with D unclear. Germline V lookup: CDR1 LGHNA, CDR2 YSLEER. Between the trimmed V and J ends, which lost 0 bases and 2 bases, there was a span of 14 bases. The CDR3 sequence is 17 residues long. The CDR3 reads CASSQDRFRSPYNEQFF. CDR3 DNA: TGCGCCAGCAGCCAAGATAGGTTCCGTTCCCCCTACAATGAGCAGTTCTTC.

The rearrangement joins TRBV4-3 to TRBJ2-5, with 10 bases lining up with TRBD2. In germline, CDR1 is LGHNA, CDR2 YSLEER. This CDR3 is built from 19 residues. J was trimmed by 4 bases and V by 3 bases; bases with no gene match: 17. Written as DNA, the CDR3 is TGCGCCAGCAGCCACCGACCCGGGGCCCTAGCGGGAGATGGAGAGACCCAGTACTTC. Residues: CASSHRPGALAGDGETQYF.

This clonotype was recorded many times. The chain links TRBV12-3 or TRBV12-4 to TRBJ1-5, with a weak D call TRBD1 (6 bases). The V and J ends lost 5 bases and 4 bases respectively, with 9 bases between them. The CDR3 runs 13 residues. The CDR3 loop is CASSATGNQPQHF. For the CDR3, the DNA is TGTGCCAGCAGTGCCACAGGGAATCAGCCCCAGCATTTT.

This clonotype was found many times. The rearrangement links TRBV3-1 to TRBJ1-1, with D possibly TRBD1 on 5 matching bases. CDR1 is LGHDT and CDR2 is YNNKEL in the germline V gene (reference sequence). Trimming cost V 4 bases and J 2 bases, with 8 bases left between them. The CDR3 length is 13 residues. As DNA, the CDR3 is TGTGCCAGCAGCCCCCAGGGTAACACTGAAGCTTTCTTT. It yields the protein CASSPQGNTEAFF. The variable domain in full, completed from reference TRBV3-1 and TRBJ1-1, reads DTAVSQTPKYLVTQMGNDKSIKCEQNLGHDTMYWYKQDSKKFLKIMFSYNNKELIINETVPNRFSPKSPDKAHLNLHINSLELGDSAVYFCASSPQGNTEAFFGQGTRLTVV.

V is TRBV5-4 and J is TRBJ2-3, with 9 bases lining up with TRBD2. Germline loops: CDR1 SGHNT, CDR2 YYREEE (reference sequence). The CDR3 totals 16 residues. J gave up 5 bases and V 2 bases, and 9 bases lay outside the gene matches. The DNA for the CDR3 is TGTGCCAGCAGCTTCGGGCGGGGGGGCCCGGAAGATACGCAGTATTTT. Translation gives CASSFGRGGPEDTQYF.

This clonotype has ten or more counts. This chain uses TRBV20-1 with TRBJ2-4, with D possibly matching TRBD1 (5 bases). V lost 3 bases to trimming and J lost 0 bases, with 9 bases between them. CDR3 size: 14 residues. Germline CDR1 is DFQATT and CDR2 is SNEGSKA (reference sequence). The DNA for the CDR3 is TGCAGTGCTAGGCCCCAGGGAGCCAAAAACATTCAGTACTTC. Translating gives CSARPQGAKNIQYF.

In this sample, this clonotype turned up a few times. V and J are TRBV5-1 and TRBJ2-3; D possibly uses TRBD1 or TRBD2 (6 bases each). Germline V gene sequence: CDR1 SGHRS, CDR2 YFSETQ. The V end lost 0 bases, the J end lost 6 bases, and 11 bases lay between the germline ends. The CDR3 sequence is 14 residues long. The CDR3 spells CASSLAGAKDTQYF. The CDR3 nucleotides are TGCGCCAGCAGCTTGGCGGGGGCGAAGGATACGCAGTATTTT.

The rearrangement links TRBV9 to TRBJ2-5; D call uncertain. This CDR3 spans 11 amino acids. V was pared by 3 bases and J by 5 bases, with 5 bases between. The germline gives CDR1 SGDLS, CDR2 YYNGEE. This CDR3 reads CASSARETQYF. Written as DNA, the CDR3 is TGTGCCAGCAGCGCACGGGAGACCCAGTACTTC.

In this sample, this clonotype turned up a few times. The chain has TRBV2 and TRBJ2-1; D unclear. The germline V and J ends were trimmed by 1 base and 5 bases, with 9 bases remaining between them. The CDR3 loop spans 14 amino acids. Germline assignment: CDR1 SNHLY and CDR2 FYNNEI. CDR3 DNA: TGTGCCAGCAGTGAAGTGGACGGTCACAATGAGCAGTTCTTC. Translation gives CASSEVDGHNEQFF.

This clonotype was picked up a small number of times. The chain combines TRBV29-1 with TRBJ2-3, with 7 bases aligning to TRBD1. This CDR3 comprises 12 residues. Germline V CDR1 and CDR2: SQVTM, ANQGSEA. J was trimmed by 5 bases and V by 6 bases; bases with no gene match: 5. This CDR3 reads CSVTGDKDTQYF. CDR3 coding DNA: TGCAGCGTCACAGGGGACAAAGATACGCAGTATTTT.

This clonotype was seen a few times. The V gene is TRBV5-1, the J gene TRBJ2-5, with D perhaps matching TRBD1 or TRBD2 (6 bases each). Germline CDR1 SGHRS, CDR2 YFSETQ. Trimming stripped 0 bases from V and 1 base from J, with 10 bases between. The CDR3 extends over 15 amino acids. The CDR3 here is CASSLAGALQETQYF. CDR3 in DNA: TGCGCCAGCAGCTTGGCGGGGGCCCTCCAAGAGACCCAGTACTTC.

This clonotype was recorded a few times. The chain combines TRBV5-1 with TRBJ2-1; weak D call: TRBD1 (5 bases). The CDR3 loop spans 14 amino acids. Germline V gene lookup returns CDR1 SGHRS and CDR2 YFSETQ. V lost 3 bases to trimming and J lost 5 bases, with 12 bases between them. CDR3 amino acids: CASSYQTANNEQFF. DNA for the CDR3: TGCGCCAGCAGCTACCAGACAGCCAACAATGAGCAGTTCTTC. Supplemented by reference TRBV5-1 and TRBJ2-1, the full variable domain reads KAGVTQTPRYLIKTRGQQVTLSCSPISGHRSVSWYQQTPGQGLQFLFEYFSETQRNKGNFPGRFSGRQFSNSRSEMNVSTLELGDSALYLCASSYQTANNEQFFGPGTRLTVL.

This clonotype was counted many times. The V gene is TRBV18, the J gene TRBJ2-1; perhaps TRBD1 as D (5 bases). Between the trimmed V and J ends, which lost 0 bases and 2 bases, there was a span of 11 bases. CDR3 length equals 16 residues. Germline CDR1 reads KGHSH; CDR2 reads LQKENI. CDR3 DNA sequence: TGTGCCAGCTCACCACCCCTCCTAGGGGCCTACAATGAGCAGTTCTTC. Its translation is CASSPPLLGAYNEQFF.

This clonotype was detected ten times or more. The chain employs TRBV6-6 and TRBJ1-4; D may be TRBD1 (6 bases). Germline V gene sequence: CDR1 MNHNY, CDR2 SVGAGI (reference sequence). V was trimmed by 8 bases and J by 7 bases, leaving 20 bases between them. This CDR3 is built from 15 residues. Here the CDR3 DNA reads TGTGCCAGCTCTCTAACTGGGACAAGGAGTGAAAAACTGTTTTTT. Residues: CASSLTGTRSEKLFF.

This clonotype was seen a handful of times. The chain joins TRBV5-6 to TRBJ2-1, with D possibly TRBD2 on 6 matching bases. Germline V lookup: CDR1 SGHDT, CDR2 YYEEEE. The CDR3 extends over 16 amino acids. V lost 0 bases to trimming and J lost 9 bases, with 19 bases between them. CDR3 in DNA: TGTGCCAGCAGCTTGGAACGACTAGGCGGAATTTTTGAGCAGTTCTTC. Its protein product is CASSLERLGGIFEQFF. The full variable domain, with the rest looked up from reference TRBV5-6 and TRBJ2-1, is DAGVTQSPTHLIKTRGQQVTLRCSPKSGHDTVSWYQQALGQGPQFIFQYYEEEERQRGNFPDRFSGHQFPNYSSELNVNALLLGDSALYLCASSLERLGGIFEQFFGPGTRLTVL.

This clonotype was detected a few times. V usage is TRBV19 and J usage is TRBJ2-3, with 7 bases lining up with TRBD2. In germline, CDR1 is LNHDA, CDR2 SQIVND (reference sequence). V was pared by 3 bases and J by 0 bases, with 3 bases of the junction left unmatched. The CDR3 totals 15 residues. This CDR3 reads CASSIQRGSTDTQYF. As DNA, the CDR3 is TGTGCCAGTAGTATCCAGCGGGGAAGCACAGATACGCAGTATTTT.

The rearrangement joins TRBV12-3 or TRBV12-4 to TRBJ2-7; TRBD1 agrees at 11 bases. Losses at the gene ends were 4 bases for V and 4 bases for J; bases not matched to a gene: 9. The CDR3 covers 16 residues. The CDR3 protein is CASSSPGTGGRYEQYF. CDR3 nucleotide sequence: TGTGCCAGCAGTTCACCTGGGACAGGGGGGAGATACGAGCAGTACTTC.

The chain recombines TRBV2 with TRBJ2-1; TRBD2 is a possible D gene (6 bases). The V end lost 0 bases, the J end lost 15 bases, and 18 bases lay between the germline ends. CDR3 length: 14 residues. The V gene's germline CDR1 is SNHLY and CDR2 FYNNEI. CDR3 region: CASSEAGGHSRTFF. The DNA for the CDR3 is TGTGCCAGCAGTGAAGCGGGGGGTCACTCGAGGACGTTCTTC.

In its sample, this clonotype was seen many times. The V and J genes are TRBV4-1 and TRBJ2-3; 10 bases are a match to TRBD1. This CDR3 has 16 residues. After removal of 6 bases from V and 2 bases from J, the junction contained 8 bases not matched to a gene. Per germline, CDR1 MGHRA and CDR2 YSYEKL. DNA for the CDR3: TGCGCCAGCAGGAAGACGACAGGGGGCTTCACAGATACGCAGTATTTT. This gives the protein CASRKTTGGFTDTQYF.

This clonotype was picked up a small number of times. The CDR3 spells CASSPVSWDNEQFF. CDR3 coding DNA: TGCGCCAGCAGCCCCGTCTCCTGGGACAATGAGCAGTTCTTC. This sequence joins TRBV5-1 and TRBJ2-1; D is unresolved. The CDR3 totals 14 residues. Trimming cost V 4 bases and J 5 bases, with 13 bases left between them. CDR1 is SGHRS, CDR2 YFSETQ, per germline.

This clonotype was recorded many times. The chain links TRBV19 to TRBJ2-2; 12 bases map to TRBD1. J lost 2 bases, V lost 10 bases, and 14 bases had no gene match. CDR3 length equals 18 residues. CDR1 is LNHDA, CDR2 SQIVND, per germline (reference sequence). CDR3 loop: CATSGRDRGRRNTGELFF. Here the CDR3 DNA reads TGTGCCACCTCGGGGAGGGACAGGGGGCGACGAAACACCGGGGAGCTGTTTTTT.

This clonotype has just a few counts. This chain links TRBV9 with TRBJ2-1; 11 bases are shared with TRBD2. This CDR3 comprises 16 residues. CDR1 SGDLS and CDR2 YYNGEE come from the germline V gene. V gave up 6 bases and J gave up 0 bases; unmatched junction bases: 5. Here the CDR3 DNA reads TGTGCCAGCACCGGGACTAGCGGATTCTCCTACAATGAGCAGTTCTTC. It yields the protein CASTGTSGFSYNEQFF. The full variable domain, completed using reference TRBV9 and TRBJ2-1, is DSGVTQTPKHLITATGQRVTLRCSPRSGDLSVYWYQQSLDQGLQFLIQYYNGEERAKGNILERFSAQQFPDLHSELNLSSLELGDSALYFCASTGTSGFSYNEQFFGPGTRLTVL.

This chain joins TRBV29-1 and TRBJ1-6; D ambiguous. CDR3 size: 15 residues. CDR1 SQVTM and CDR2 ANQGSEA come from the germline V gene. The ends were cut back, 0 bases at V and 10 bases at J, with 16 bases in the middle. The CDR3 DNA is TGCAGCGTTGAAGATCTACGCGGTTTAGGATCACCCCTCCACTTT. It translates to CSVEDLRGLGSPLHF.

This clonotype was seen only a few times. This chain joins TRBV5-1 and TRBJ2-2; TRBD2 agrees at 12 bases. With V trimmed by 4 bases and J by 4 bases, 5 bases remained unmatched. The germline CDR1 and CDR2 sequences are SGHRS and YFSETQ. CDR3 length equals 16 residues. DNA of the CDR3: TGCGCCAGCAGCCCGGGGACTAGCGGGTTCACCGGGGAGCTGTTTTTT. Residues: CASSPGTSGFTGELFF.